Below are 28 T cell receptor beta chains sequenced from a single sample in a study of blood T cell repertoires in COVID-19. Profiling relied on immunoSEQ multiplex PCR, and the TCRdb table lists in-frame clones only, not all of them. The sample carries approximately 140,000 clones, 82% recorded once. Sequencing was carried out using peripheral blood. These receptor sequences come from a human donor with acute or convalescent COVID-19. The donor label of this sample is uncertain.

The rearrangement joins TRBV15 to TRBJ2-5; D perhaps matches TRBD2 (5 bases). Trimming cost V 2 bases and J 4 bases, with 23 bases left between them. This CDR3 is 18 amino acids long. Germline assignment: CDR1 LNHNV and CDR2 YYDKDF (reference sequence). CDR3 loop: CATSRITSGKVLGETQYF. The DNA for the CDR3 is TGTGCCACCAGCAGAATAACATCGGGGAAAGTTCTGGGAGAGACCCAGTACTTC.

The chain carries TRBV30 and TRBJ1-1, with D possibly matching TRBD1 (6 bases). The CDR3 length is 13 residues. The V end was cut by 8 bases, the J end by 0 bases, with 13 bases between. Germline V gene data show CDR1 as GTSNPN and CDR2 as SVGIG (reference sequence). For the CDR3, the DNA is TGTGCCCTAAACAGGGTTTTGAACACTGAAGCTTTCTTT. As protein: CALNRVLNTEAFF.

This clone was detected only once. The rearrangement links TRBV29-1 to TRBJ2-1; 13 nucleotides align to TRBD2. V trimming: 8 bases; J trimming: 10 bases; junction bases outside the gene matches: 8. Looked up from germline, CDR1 is SQVTM and CDR2 is ANQGSEA. CDR3 length equals 13 residues. CDR3: CSSGLAGDREQFF. CDR3 DNA sequence: TGCAGCTCCGGACTAGCGGGGGACCGGGAGCAGTTCTTC.

This clone was recorded only once. This chain uses TRBV4-2 with TRBJ1-3, with 7 bases that match TRBD1. The CDR3 totals 13 residues. V lost 4 bases and J lost 8; bases outside the gene matches: 5. Looked up from germline, CDR1 is LGHNA and CDR2 is YNFKEQ. CDR3 sequence: CASSRQGRDTIYF. CDR3 nucleotide sequence: TGTGCCAGCAGCCGACAGGGTAGAGACACCATATATTTT.

This clone occurred a few times. The rearrangement joins TRBV7-9 to TRBJ1-2, with 11 bases lining up with TRBD1. CDR3 length: 15 amino acids. V lost 5 bases and J lost 5; bases outside the gene matches: 7. Looked up from germline, CDR1 is SEHNR and CDR2 is FQNEAQ (reference sequence). For the CDR3, the DNA is TGTGCCAGCAGCGCCGGGACAGGGGGTGTTTATGGCTACACCTTC. Its translation: CASSAGTGGVYGYTF.

This chain uses TRBV30 with TRBJ2-1; D may be TRBD1 (7 bases). V lost 4 bases to trimming and J lost 7 bases, with 11 bases between them. The CDR3 sequence is 12 residues long. Germline CDR1 GTSNPN, CDR2 SVGIG (reference sequence). CDR3 DNA: TGTGCCTGGAAGACAGGGAGGAATGAGCAGTTCTTC. Translated, it gives CAWKTGRNEQFF.

The V call is TRBV2, the J call TRBJ1-1, with TRBD1 as a possible D gene (5 bases). Trimming shortened V by 3 bases and J by 4 bases, and 15 bases separated the two germline ends. From germline, CDR1 is SNHLY and CDR2 FYNNEI. This CDR3 region has 15 residues. CDR3: CASSEWAGRFTEAFF. CDR3 sequence (DNA): TGTGCCAGCAGTGAGTGGGCGGGGCGGTTCACTGAAGCTTTCTTT.

The gene calls are TRBV7-9 and TRBJ2-3; 7 nucleotides agree with TRBD2. CDR3 length: 14 amino acids. CDR1 SEHNR and CDR2 FQNEAQ come from the germline V gene (reference sequence). V lost 5 bases and J lost 1; bases outside the gene matches: 3. The CDR3 DNA reads as TGTGCCAGCAGCCCAACTAGCGGCACAGATACGCAGTATTTT. This gives the protein CASSPTSGTDTQYF. The whole variable domain, remainder taken from reference TRBV7-9 and TRBJ2-3, is DTGVSQNPRHKITKRGQNVTFRCDPISEHNRLYWYRQTLGQGPEFLTYFQNEAQLEKSRLLSDRFSAERPKGSFSTLEIQRTEQGDSAMYLCASSPTSGTDTQYFGPGTRLTVL.

The chain employs TRBV18 and TRBJ2-6, with a possible D match to TRBD2 (6 bases). From germline, CDR1 is KGHSH and CDR2 LQKENI. Trimming removed 6 bases at V and 2 bases at J, with 11 bases between. CDR3 size: 15 residues. CDR3 sequence: CASSPRETGANVLTF. The CDR3 nucleotides are TGTGCCAGCTCGCCTCGGGAGACTGGGGCCAACGTCCTGACTTTC.

The gene calls are TRBV5-1 and TRBJ2-4; maybe TRBD2 (6 bases). The V and J ends lost 0 bases and 0 bases respectively, with 10 bases between them. From germline, CDR1 is SGHRS and CDR2 YFSETQ. CDR3 length: 16 amino acids. The CDR3 DNA reads as TGCGCCAGCAGCTTGGCGGGGGAGCTAGCCAAAAACATTCAGTACTTC. Translation gives CASSLAGELAKNIQYF.

In this sample, this clone turned up once. V gene TRBV6-5 combines with J gene TRBJ1-1; 7 nucleotides align to TRBD1. There are 14 residues in the CDR3. Germline-derived CDR1 and CDR2 are MNHEY and SVGAGI. Unmatched junction bases numbered 5, after V lost 6 bases and J lost 1 base. CDR3 nucleotide sequence: TGTGCCAGCAGAACAGGGGACCCGAACACTGAAGCTTTCTTT. Translated: CASRTGDPNTEAFF.

This chain joins TRBV19 and TRBJ1-4; 9 bases agree with TRBD1. The V gene's germline CDR1 is LNHDA and CDR2 SQIVND (reference sequence). The CDR3 is 12 residues long. Trimming at V came to 9 bases and at J to 8 bases, leaving 4 bases not matched to a gene. DNA for the CDR3: TGTGCCAGGGACAGGGGTGGCGAAAAACTGTTTTTT. Its translation is CARDRGGEKLFF.

The chain carries TRBV19 and TRBJ1-5; 12 bases match TRBD1. Trimming took 9 bases from V and 6 from J; bases not matched to a gene: 9. Germline V lookup: CDR1 LNHDA, CDR2 SQIVND (reference sequence). The CDR3 sequence is 15 residues long. CDR3 residues: CASGPGQGASQPQHF. The CDR3 DNA reads TGTGCCAGCGGACCGGGACAGGGGGCGAGTCAGCCCCAGCATTTT.

The rearrangement links TRBV2 to TRBJ2-3; tentatively, D is TRBD2 (6 bases). CDR1 is SNHLY, CDR2 FYNNEI, per germline. CDR3 length: 16 residues. V shed 4 bases and J shed 1 base, with 15 bases lying between them. CDR3 in DNA: TGTGCCAGCAGTGGTCATGGGCGGGGAGGCACAGATACGCAGTATTTT. This sequence encodes CASSGHGRGGTDTQYF.

This clone occurred a few times. This rearrangement joins TRBV30 to TRBJ1-5, with D maybe TRBD1 (6 bases). Germline assignment: CDR1 GTSNPN and CDR2 SVGIG (reference sequence). There are 14 residues in the CDR3. V gave up 1 base and J gave up 3 bases, with 10 bases separating them. The CDR3 DNA sequence: TGTGCCTGGAGTGGGACAGCATACAATCAGCCCCAGCATTTT. Residues: CAWSGTAYNQPQHF.

V is TRBV7-8 and J is TRBJ1-5; TRBD1 aligns across 10 bases. V shed 4 bases, J shed 3 bases, and the junction held 6 bases outside the gene matches. CDR1 SGHVS and CDR2 FQNEAQ come from the germline V gene. The CDR3 runs to 16 residues. CDR3 DNA sequence: TGTGCCAGCAGCTCCGGACAGGGGGGATCCAATCAGCCCCAGCATTTT. Its translation: CASSSGQGGSNQPQHF.

The J gene is TRBJ1-3, the V gene TRBV30; possibly TRBD1 for D (5 bases). V was shortened by 5 bases and J by 0 bases, with 20 bases between the two germline ends. The germline V gene has CDR1 GTSNPN and CDR2 SVGIG (reference sequence). The CDR3 runs 17 residues. The CDR3 sequence is CAWVTGRGGISGNTIYF. The CDR3 nucleotides read TGTGCCTGGGTTACCGGGAGGGGCGGCATCTCTGGAAACACCATATATTTT.

This clone was counted only a few times. V and J are TRBV5-6 and TRBJ1-1; no clear D gene. The CDR3 has 12 amino acids. The ends were cut back, 5 bases at V and 3 bases at J, with 8 bases in the middle. The V gene's germline CDR1 is SGHDT and CDR2 YYEEEE. The CDR3, as DNA: TGTGCCAGCAGTTTTCGCGACACTGAAGCTTTCTTT. It is translated as CASSFRDTEAFF.

This clone was recorded at least ten times. The V and J genes are TRBV4-1 and TRBJ1-2; no firm D call. V was clipped by 1 base and J by 4 bases, with 10 bases between them. Per the germline V gene, CDR1 is MGHRA and CDR2 is YSYEKL. CDR3 length equals 14 residues. The CDR3 DNA sequence: TGCGCCAGCAGCCAAGTTTGGGAGCCCTATGGCTACACCTTC. This codes for CASSQVWEPYGYTF.

The CDR3, as DNA: TGTGCCAGCAGCCGGGCCCGTTACAATGAGCAGTTCTTC. It codes for CASSRARYNEQFF. This chain uses TRBV3-1 (or the pseudogene TRBV3-2) with TRBJ2-1; D unresolved. The V and J ends lost 4 bases and 4 bases respectively, with 8 bases between them. Germline-derived CDR1 and CDR2 are LGHDT and YNNKEL (reference sequence). This CDR3 has 13 amino acids.

The chain is built from TRBV6-5 and TRBJ1-2, with D hard to call. Trimming cost V 6 bases and J 6 bases, with 14 bases left between them. The CDR3 runs 13 residues. CDR1 and CDR2 (germline): MNHEY, SVGAGI. CDR3 protein: CASSDSWSNGYTF. CDR3 coding DNA: TGTGCCAGCAGCGACTCGTGGAGTAATGGCTACACCTTC.

Points on this clone: The junction and the germline gene differ at one end; a read error may be behind it. The chain employs TRBV6-5 and TRBJ2-7, with TRBD2 matching over 9 bases. CDR3 length: 14 residues. The germline V gene encodes CDR1 MNHEY and CDR2 SVGAGI. CDR3 region: CASSYSSGGYGQYF. The CDR3 coding sequence is TGTGCCAGCAGTTACTCTAGCGGGGGCTACGGGCAGTACTTC.

This chain links TRBV7-2 with TRBJ1-6, with D possibly matching TRBD1 (5 bases). There are 13 residues in the CDR3. Germline V lookup: CDR1 SGHTA, CDR2 FQGNSA. The V gene lost 7 bases and the J gene lost 7 bases, with 11 bases spanning the gap. The CDR3 spells CASTFGGNSPLHF. CDR3 coding DNA: TGTGCCAGCACCTTTGGGGGGAATTCACCCCTCCACTTT.

The chain employs TRBV4-1 and TRBJ1-2; tentatively, D is TRBD1 (6 bases). This CDR3 comprises 15 residues. Germline loops: CDR1 MGHRA, CDR2 YSYEKL. The germline V and J ends were trimmed by 1 base and 8 bases, with 17 bases remaining between them. This CDR3 reads CASSQGGIGGLGYTF. DNA for the CDR3: TGCGCCAGCAGCCAAGGTGGTATAGGGGGATTGGGCTACACCTTC.

V is TRBV9 and J is TRBJ2-1, with 12 bases lining up with TRBD2. V trimming: 4 bases; J trimming: 4 bases; junction bases outside the gene matches: 3. CDR3 length: 15 amino acids. Germline CDR1 reads SGDLS; CDR2 reads YYNGEE. This chain's CDR3 is CASSRTSGEYNEQFF. The CDR3 coding sequence is TGTGCCAGCAGCCGGACTAGCGGGGAGTACAATGAGCAGTTCTTC.

The chain couples TRBV7-3 to TRBJ1-4; D is perhaps TRBD1 (6 bases). Germline CDR1 SGHTA, CDR2 FQGTGA. This CDR3 contains 16 residues. The V end was cut by 5 bases, the J end by 4 bases, with 17 bases between. The CDR3: CASSPKYRALNEKLFF. The CDR3 nucleotides read TGTGCCAGCAGCCCGAAATACAGGGCGCTTAATGAAAAACTGTTTTTT.

The chain carries TRBV10-1 and TRBJ1-1; D perhaps matches TRBD1 (6 bases). The CDR3 runs to 13 residues. Germline CDR1 WNHNN, CDR2 SYGVQD (reference sequence). V shed 6 bases and J shed 12 bases, with 20 bases lying between them. DNA for the CDR3: TGCGCCAGCAGCTTCAGGGGCGCCAGCGAGACTTTCTTT. Residues: CASSFRGASETFF.

The chain joins TRBV29-1 to TRBJ1-3; D is ambiguous. Germline V gene lookup returns CDR1 SQVTM and CDR2 ANQGSEA. The CDR3 loop spans 11 amino acids. V lost 6 bases, J lost 2 bases, and 5 bases lay in between. The CDR3 loop is CSVAPGNTIYF. The CDR3 DNA reads as TGCAGCGTCGCGCCTGGAAACACCATATATTTT.